This T cell receptor beta chain was sequenced during a study of T cell responses to AZD1222 COVID-19 vaccine. Trimming took off 6 bases at V and 4 bases at J, with 13 bases between the two ends. The CDR3 extends over 13 amino acids. Looked up from germline, CDR1 is MNHNY and CDR2 is SVGAGI (reference sequence). The data were produced by immunoSEQ multiplex PCR, yet TCRdb's version contains in-frame clones alone and is incomplete. The table includes 180,000 or so clones, approximately 90% detected once. On this clone: Its antigen is not identified.

Study results and limitations: Donors were largely white British and mainly female; clonal diversity was possibly underestimated. Epitopes outside B.1.351 and B.1.1.7 mutated regions reportedly drew nearly half of spike TCRs. Repertoire sampling was restricted to post-peak T cell response timepoints.

Doses given second, at about 4 or about 12 weeks, were pooled. The chain employs TRBV6-6 and TRBJ2-7; a weak D match, TRBD2 (6 bases). This sequence was found in an adult who received the AZD1222 COVID-19 vaccine. Sequencing used peripheral blood, obtained 28 days after the second AZD1222 dose. The CDR3 DNA reads as TGTGCCAGCAGAGGACGGGAGTTGTACGAGCAGTACTTC. It specifies CASRGRELYEQYF.